Presented here are 30 T cell receptor beta chains from one specimen sequenced in a study of cytomegalovirus exposure and HLA in healthy donors. PCR amplification relied on 60 Vbeta primers (plus 13 Jbeta primers). Only in-frame clones appear in the TCRdb table, and some are missing; sequencing was by immunoSEQ multiplex PCR. Among 100,000 to 150,000 clones listed, under 85% were seen once. The sample consisted of PBMCs. These receptors came from a boy between 10 and 17 years old in good health and CMV-seronegative.

The chain is built from TRBV6-7 and TRBJ1-5; D unresolved. TRBV6-7 is noted as an ORF with a role that remains uncertain. The ends were cut back, 6 bases at V and 7 bases at J, with 10 bases in the middle. This CDR3 has 12 amino acids. Here the CDR3 DNA reads TGTGCCAGCAGCCCCCTCGGGCAGCCCCAGCATTTT. Translating it yields CASSPLGQPQHF.

The chain couples TRBV5-1 to TRBJ2-7, with TRBD1 matching 7 bases. CDR1 is SGHRS, CDR2 YFSETQ, per germline. V was clipped by 1 base and J by 4 bases; unmatched bases: 5. CDR3 length: 14 amino acids. This CDR3 reads CASSLRTGEYEQYF. The CDR3 DNA reads as TGCGCCAGCAGCTTGAGAACAGGGGAATACGAGCAGTACTTC.

The genes are TRBV30 and TRBJ1-1; maybe TRBD1 (6 bases). Trimming stripped 5 bases from V and 8 bases from J, with 12 bases between. This CDR3 has 11 amino acids. CDR1 and CDR2 from the germline V gene are GTSNPN and SVGIG (reference sequence). The CDR3, as DNA: TGTGCCTGGGGGGGGGCGGAAGAAGCTTTCTTT. Its protein product is CAWGGAEEAFF.

This clone has just a few counts. The chain carries TRBV5-1 and TRBJ2-7; 9 bases agree with TRBD1. V dropped 4 bases and J dropped 3; count of bases not matched to a gene: 5. CDR3 length: 14 residues. The V gene's germline CDR1 is SGHRS and CDR2 YFSETQ. In nucleotides, the CDR3 is TGCGCCAGCAGCCCCGGGACAGGGATCTACGAGCAGTACTTC. Translated, it gives CASSPGTGIYEQYF. The whole variable domain, filled in from reference TRBV5-1 and TRBJ2-7, reads KAGVTQTPRYLIKTRGQQVTLSCSPISGHRSVSWYQQTPGQGLQFLFEYFSETQRNKGNFPGRFSGRQFSNSRSEMNVSTLELGDSALYLCASSPGTGIYEQYFGPGTRLTVT.

This clone was picked up one time. The V gene is TRBV29-1, the J gene TRBJ1-1; 7 bases line up with TRBD1. Trimming removed 5 bases from V and 1 base from J; junction bases left unmatched: 4. Per the germline V gene, CDR1 is SQVTM and CDR2 is ANQGSEA. This CDR3 has 13 residues. CDR3 nucleotide sequence: TGCAGCGTTACTGGACAGGCGAACACTGAAGCTTTCTTT. Translated: CSVTGQANTEAFF.

The V gene is TRBV4-1, the J gene TRBJ2-1; TRBD2 aligns across 12 bases. The J segment lost 0 bases and the V segment lost 1 base, leaving 10 bases of the junction unmatched. The CDR3 consists of 20 residues. Looked up from germline, CDR1 is MGHRA and CDR2 is YSYEKL. CDR3 residues: CASSQGASGRVPSSYNEQFF. Written as DNA, the CDR3 is TGCGCCAGCAGCCAAGGGGCTAGCGGGAGGGTCCCCAGCTCCTACAATGAGCAGTTCTTC.

The chain is built from TRBV7-3 and TRBJ2-2; no clear D. Germline V gene data show CDR1 as SGHTA and CDR2 as FQGTGA. The CDR3 is 15 residues long. V shed 7 bases and J shed 1 base, with 13 bases lying between them. CDR3 sequence (DNA): TGTGCCAGCACCATTGGTGCAGGGAACACCGGGGAGCTGTTTTTT. Its translation is CASTIGAGNTGELFF.

V is TRBV9 and J is TRBJ2-1; 11 bases align to TRBD2. The germline V gene encodes CDR1 SGDLS and CDR2 YYNGEE. The CDR3 covers 16 residues. J gave up 5 bases and V 3 bases, and 7 bases lay outside the gene matches. CDR3 sequence reads: CASSALLAGANNEQFF. For the CDR3, the DNA is TGTGCCAGCAGCGCCCTACTAGCGGGAGCTAACAATGAGCAGTTCTTC.

This clone was counted a single time. V usage is TRBV5-1 and J usage is TRBJ2-4, with a weak D call TRBD1 (5 bases). This CDR3 is 13 amino acids long. Trimming removed 4 bases from V and 7 bases from J, with 12 bases in between. Germline assignment: CDR1 SGHRS and CDR2 YFSETQ. The CDR3 coding sequence is TGCGCCAGCAGCGACAGAGCCTTCAACATTCAGTACTTC. It is translated as CASSDRAFNIQYF. Variable domain in full (rest from reference TRBV5-1 and TRBJ2-4): KAGVTQTPRYLIKTRGQQVTLSCSPISGHRSVSWYQQTPGQGLQFLFEYFSETQRNKGNFPGRFSGRQFSNSRSEMNVSTLELGDSALYLCASSDRAFNIQYFGAGTRLSVL.

This clone occurred a few times. This chain connects TRBV4-3 to TRBJ2-5, with TRBD2 identical over 9 bases. With 1 base clipped from V and 2 bases from J, the junction kept 2 bases outside the gene matches. Germline V gene data show CDR1 as LGHNA and CDR2 as YSLEER. CDR3 size: 15 residues. For the CDR3, the DNA is TGCGCCAGCAGCCAAGGGGGACTAGCTCAAGAGACCCAGTACTTC. Its protein is CASSQGGLAQETQYF.

This clone is a singleton in its sample. The rearrangement joins TRBV19 to TRBJ2-1; D is ambiguous. CDR1 is LNHDA, CDR2 SQIVND, per germline (reference sequence). The CDR3 is 15 amino acids. Trimming left V 9 bases short and J 6 bases short, with 21 bases between. CDR3 nucleotides: TGTGCCAGCCAAGTCTCTCGCGCTACTGGCAATGAGCAGTTCTTC. It translates to CASQVSRATGNEQFF.

The chain recombines TRBV7-9 with TRBJ1-2; D perhaps matches TRBD1 (5 bases). The length of the CDR3 is 14 residues. Germline V gene sequence: CDR1 SEHNR, CDR2 FQNEAQ (reference sequence). Trimming removed 0 bases from V and 5 bases from J, with 10 bases in between. The CDR3 is CASSLASGLYGYTF. The CDR3 DNA reads TGTGCCAGCAGCTTAGCGTCAGGGTTATATGGCTACACCTTC.

This chain uses TRBV7-9 with TRBJ2-1, with 10 bases identical to TRBD2. Germline CDR1 reads SEHNR; CDR2 reads FQNEAQ (reference sequence). Trimming at V came to 3 bases and at J to 9 bases, leaving 5 bases not matched to a gene. CDR3 length: 14 residues. The CDR3 DNA reads TGTGCCAGCAGCTTCCTAGCGGGGGTAGCTGAGCAGTTCTTC. It specifies CASSFLAGVAEQFF.

This clone was detected a few times. The chain uses TRBV6-6 and TRBJ1-1; a weak D match, TRBD1 (5 bases). V gave up 0 bases and J gave up 1 base, with 9 bases separating them. The germline gives CDR1 MNHNY, CDR2 SVGAGI (reference sequence). CDR3 size: 15 residues. In DNA form, the CDR3 reads TGTGCCAGCAGTTACTCGGACACGTGGAACACTGAAGCTTTCTTT. This codes for CASSYSDTWNTEAFF.

The rearrangement links TRBV19 to TRBJ2-5; D unresolved. Deletions cut 4 bases from V and 7 bases from J, with 7 bases between. Germline V lookup: CDR1 LNHDA, CDR2 SQIVND (reference sequence). There are 11 residues in the CDR3. This CDR3 is CASSTRSTQYF. The CDR3 region has the DNA TGTGCCAGTAGTACCCGTTCGACCCAGTACTTC.

The count of this clone is one. This chain joins TRBV27 and TRBJ2-1; TRBD2 agrees at 15 bases. CDR3 length equals 15 residues. Germline CDR1 reads MNHEY; CDR2 reads SMNVEV (reference sequence). With 6 bases clipped from V and 10 bases from J, the junction kept 7 bases outside the gene matches. The CDR3 region has the DNA TGTGCCAGCAGCCACTCCGGGACTAGCGGGGGGGAGCAGTTCTTC. Translating it yields CASSHSGTSGGEQFF.

V gene TRBV5-6 combines with J gene TRBJ1-4; 8 bases are shared with TRBD1. V gave up 4 bases and J gave up 7 bases; unmatched junction bases: 12. Germline CDR1 SGHDT, CDR2 YYEEEE. The CDR3 has 16 amino acids. CDR3 sequence reads: CASSPDGQGWGEKLFF. The CDR3 region has the DNA TGTGCCAGCAGCCCCGACGGACAGGGCTGGGGTGAAAAACTGTTTTTT.

This chain links TRBV6-4 with TRBJ2-2; 10 bases line up with TRBD2. CDR3 size: 17 residues. CDR1 and CDR2 from the germline V gene are MRHNA and SNTAGT. Trimming at V came to 4 bases and at J to 0 bases, leaving 5 bases not matched to a gene. The CDR3 sequence: CASSALAGVTNTGELFF. The CDR3 bases are TGTGCCAGCAGTGCCCTAGCGGGGGTAACGAACACCGGGGAGCTGTTTTTT.

The chain couples TRBV5-4 to TRBJ2-7, with D tentatively TRBD1 (5 bases). The CDR3 has 14 residues. CDR1 SGHNT and CDR2 YYREEE come from the germline V gene (reference sequence). Trimming removed 0 bases at V and 3 bases at J, with 10 bases between. CDR3 nucleotide sequence: TGTGCCAGCAGCTTGGCAGGGAACAACTACGAGCAGTACTTC. It is translated as CASSLAGNNYEQYF.

The chain combines TRBV19 with TRBJ1-2; unclear D gene. The CDR3 runs to 13 residues. CDR1 is LNHDA, CDR2 SQIVND, per germline (reference sequence). V lost 4 bases and J lost 6, with 12 bases in between. CDR3 DNA sequence: TGTGCCAGTAGTAGCTGGAGCTCGGATGGCTACACCTTC. Translation gives CASSSWSSDGYTF.

The chain employs TRBV5-1 and TRBJ2-3; weak D call: TRBD1 (6 bases). This CDR3 comprises 15 residues. Per the germline V gene, CDR1 is SGHRS and CDR2 is YFSETQ. Between the trimmed V and J ends, which lost 0 bases and 2 bases, there was a span of 10 bases. The CDR3 DNA follows: TGCGCCAGCAGCTTGGGGGACACCTTCACAGATACGCAGTATTTT. Protein product: CASSLGDTFTDTQYF.

Points on this clone: Other DNA sequences in this specimen translate into the identical CDR3. The gene calls are TRBV7-2 and TRBJ2-1; TRBD1 aligns across 8 bases. CDR1 and CDR2 from the germline V gene are SGHTA and FQGNSA. The CDR3 sequence is 15 residues long. V shed 5 bases and J 1 base; nucleotides not matched to a gene: 4. The CDR3 nucleotides are TGTGCCAGCAGCCCAGACAGGGGTTCCTACAATGAGCAGTTCTTC. Its translation is CASSPDRGSYNEQFF.

V is TRBV9 and J is TRBJ2-5, with 11 nucleotides matching TRBD1. Per the germline V gene, CDR1 is SGDLS and CDR2 is YYNGEE. The CDR3 covers 15 residues. J was trimmed by 5 bases and V by 4 bases; bases with no gene match: 7. CDR3 residues: CASSPRTGGLETQYF. Written as DNA, the CDR3 is TGTGCCAGCAGCCCTAGGACAGGGGGCTTGGAGACCCAGTACTTC. Drawing the rest from reference TRBV9 and TRBJ2-5, the complete variable domain is DSGVTQTPKHLITATGQRVTLRCSPRSGDLSVYWYQQSLDQGLQFLIQYYNGEERAKGNILERFSAQQFPDLHSELNLSSLELGDSALYFCASSPRTGGLETQYFGPGTRLLVL.

CDR3 nucleotide sequence: TGTGCCAGCTGGGAAGGGACAGGGGGCAAGAACACTGAAGCTTTCTTT. This translates into CASWEGTGGKNTEAFF. The J gene is TRBJ1-1, the V gene TRBV2, with 12 nucleotides matching TRBD1. This CDR3 contains 16 residues. V dropped 8 bases and J dropped 1; count of bases not matched to a gene: 8. Germline values: CDR1 SNHLY, CDR2 FYNNEI.

In its sample, this clone was seen once. V is TRBV29-1 and J is TRBJ2-1, with D unresolved. Looked up from germline, CDR1 is SQVTM and CDR2 is ANQGSEA. With 7 bases removed from V and 8 bases from J, the gap between germline ends came to 24 bases. There are 15 residues in the CDR3. The CDR3 loop reads CSGQARPTSPHEQFF. CDR3 sequence (DNA): TGCAGCGGCCAGGCCCGTCCCACCAGCCCGCATGAGCAGTTCTTC.

V is TRBV7-2 and J is TRBJ2-7; no firm D call. The CDR3 is 13 amino acids. Between the trimmed V and J ends, which lost 0 bases and 3 bases, there was a span of 6 bases. Germline lookup yields CDR1 SGHTA and CDR2 FQGNSA. In DNA form, the CDR3 reads TGTGCCAGCAGCTTAGCACAGAGCTACGAGCAGTACTTC. Its protein product is CASSLAQSYEQYF.

This clone was counted once. The gene calls are TRBV2 and TRBJ2-1, with D maybe TRBD2 (5 bases). Per germline, CDR1 SNHLY and CDR2 FYNNEI. CDR3 length: 15 amino acids. With 8 bases removed from V and 0 bases from J, the gap between germline ends came to 14 bases. CDR3 coding DNA: TGTGCCAGCCTGGTGGATGGGAGCTCCTACAATGAGCAGTTCTTC. It specifies CASLVDGSSYNEQFF. The complete variable domain, with remaining parts taken from reference TRBV2 and TRBJ2-1, reads EPEVTQTPSHQVTQMGQEVILRCVPISNHLYFYWYRQILGQKVEFLVSFYNNEISEKSEIFDDQFSVERPDGSNFTLKIRSTKLEDSAMYFCASLVDGSSYNEQFFGPGTRLTVL.

The CDR3 region has the DNA TGTGCCAGCAGCCCGCGACTAGCGGGAGGGAATGAGCAGTTCTTC. Translation gives CASSPRLAGGNEQFF. The V gene is TRBV9, the J gene TRBJ2-1; 14 bases are a match to TRBD2. V gave up 4 bases and J gave up 7 bases; unmatched junction bases: 4. The germline V gene encodes CDR1 SGDLS and CDR2 YYNGEE. The CDR3 totals 15 residues.

The V gene is TRBV7-2, the J gene TRBJ2-7, with TRBD1 identical over 7 bases. Looked up from germline, CDR1 is SGHTA and CDR2 is FQGNSA. The V and J ends lost 5 bases and 1 base, in that order; junction bases with no gene match: 8. The CDR3 runs to 15 residues. The CDR3 sequence: CASSIQDRFSYEQYF. In DNA form, the CDR3 reads TGTGCCAGCAGCATTCAGGACAGGTTTTCCTACGAGCAGTACTTC.

This clone occurred a few times. The rearrangement uses TRBV15 and TRBJ1-3; tentative D call: TRBD1 (5 bases). The CDR3 extends over 16 amino acids. Germline V gene sequence: CDR1 LNHNV, CDR2 YYDKDF (reference sequence). Trimming removed 2 bases from V and 0 bases from J, with 11 bases in between. CDR3 bases: TGTGCCACCAGCAGACCAGGGAACCCCTCTGGAAACACCATATATTTT. It is translated as CATSRPGNPSGNTIYF.